This TCR beta chain comes out of a study of control samples from healthy donors and cancer patients. V lost 1 base to trimming and J lost 7 bases, with 11 bases between them. This CDR3 comprises 14 residues. The germline CDR1 and CDR2 sequences are SGHTA and FQGNSA. TCRdb's copy holds only in-frame clones and misses some; the assay was immunoSEQ multiplex PCR. This sample has about 140,000 clones, with approximately 91% found just once. This clone was counted only a few times. V and J are TRBV7-2 and TRBJ1-5, with D perhaps matching TRBD1 (5 bases). The sequence was collected from a young man in good health. The specimen sequenced was blood. CDR3 region: CASSLVAGKQPQHF. CDR3 DNA sequence: TGTGCCAGCAGCTTAGTGGCAGGGAAGCAGCCCCAGCATTTT.